This TCR beta chain was recovered during a study of beta chain features in type 1 diabetes. Overall study results and limits: Across all four CD4+ subsets, people with type 1 diabetes showed modestly shorter TCRB CDR3s.

V was clipped by 5 bases and J by 5 bases, with 16 bases between them. The length of the CDR3 is 14 residues. CDR1 SGHAT and CDR2 FQDESV come from the germline V gene (reference sequence). Reverse transcription of all isolated RNA meant that expressed TCRB transcripts were sequenced. The assay was immunoSEQ multiplex PCR, and TCRdb's table has in-frame clones only and misses some. The data show hundreds of thousands of clones, with under 15% seen just once and 0.02% to 0.025% held by the top ten. In this sample, this clone turned up a few times. What it recognizes is unknown. The sample comprised naive CD4+ T cells from blood. The chain uses TRBV11-1 and TRBJ2-7; a weak D match, TRBD2 (7 bases). The sequence derives from a man aged 18 to 29 with type 1 diabetes. CDR3 DNA sequence: TGTGCCAGCAGCGCCCTGGGAGGGGGTGACGAGCAGTACTTC. Translation: CASSALGGGDEQYF.